This T cell receptor (beta chain) was sequenced during a study of blood T cell repertoires in COVID-19. Study background: Collection of acute and convalescent COVID-19 samples took place in the United States, Italy and Spain. PBMCs, B-cell-depleted T cells, or T cells provided the cDNA or gDNA that made up the material.

Germline V CDR1 and CDR2: MGHRA, YSYEKL. This CDR3 has 16 amino acids. The V gene lost 1 base and the J gene lost 9 bases, with 19 bases spanning the gap. Seattle's cohort entered during active infection and was followed longitudinally. The method was immunoSEQ multiplex PCR; TCRdb's version includes in-frame clones alone and lacks a portion of them. The sample carries hundreds of thousands of clones, about 87% recorded once. Material: peripheral blood. The chain combines TRBV4-1 with TRBJ2-1; D remains ambiguous. This clonotype was obtained from a woman aged 50 to 60 with COVID-19, enrolled during active disease. CDR3 bases: TGCGCCAGCAGCCAAGCCCTGAATGACCCCCAGCGTGAGCAGTTCTTC. Translation: CASSQALNDPQREQFF.